The rows below give T cell receptor beta chains drawn from one sample of a study of prognosis after radiotherapy for stage I lung cancer. TCRdb fed the multiplex PCR reads into MiXCR, producing one record per CDR3 protein. The top ten hold about a tenth of the sample, which has about 14,000 distinct CDR3 sequences, around a quarter seen once. Sequencing used PBMCs, obtained before or after stereotactic body radiation therapy (not recorded which). Every receptor here comes from a donor older than 45 with non-small cell lung cancer. The CDR3 runs from the conserved cysteine through the conserved F or W. A D gene is named only where the DNA matches it firmly. Clone size is stated in some rows and not others, as once, few, many or a class when expanded.

cdr3_aa cdr3_nt clone_size d_call j_call v_call
CASSVPSGGRYTGELFF TGTGCCAGCAGCGTCCCTTCAGGGGGACGGTACACCGGGGAGCTGTTTTTT many TRBD1 TRBJ2-2 TRBV7-9
CASSEQGGILGYTF TGTGCCAGCAGTGAACAGGGGGGGATTCTTGGCTACACCTTC many TRBD1 TRBJ1-2 TRBV2
CATGKGSGTPAGGYTF TGTGCCACCGGTAAAGGGTCCGGGACGCCCGCGGGTGGCTACACATTC NA NA TRBJ1-2 TRBV15
CASSPRHGPQETQYF TGTGCCAGCAGCCCAAGACATGGACCACAAGAGACCCAGTACTTC many NA TRBJ2-5 TRBV5-5
CASSSKRRVGERYF TGTGCCAGCAGTAGCAAAAGAAGGGTTGGTGAGCGGTACTTC NA NA TRBJ2-7 TRBV12-3/TRBV12-4
CASNSRGGTQYF TGTGCCAGCAATTCCAGAGGAGGTACGCAGTATTTT many NA TRBJ2-3 TRBV2
CASNDRGLDSPLHF TGCGCCAGCAACGACAGGGGGCTGGATTCACCCCTCCACTTT medium-sized TRBD1 TRBJ1-6 TRBV5-1
CASSSDSGRGTDTQYF TGTGCCAGCAGCTCCGATAGCGGGAGGGGCACAGATACGCAGTATTTT many TRBD2 TRBJ2-3 TRBV7-6
CASSPLVQGASNTEAFF TGTGCCAGCTCACCCCTGGTGCAGGGGGCTTCGAACACTGAAGCTTTCTTT many TRBD1 TRBJ1-1 TRBV18
CASTEGIMALNYGYTF TGTGCCAGCACCGAGGGCATCATGGCACTCAACTATGGCTACACCTTC many NA TRBJ1-2 TRBV2
CASSRGRTYEQYF TGTGCCAGCAGCCGCGGACGGACCTACGAGCAGTACTTC medium-sized NA TRBJ2-7 TRBV27
CASRTPGGGNEQYF TGTGCCAGCAGGACCCCTGGGGGGGGCAACGAGCAGTACTTC NA NA TRBJ2-7 TRBV6-2/TRBV6-3
CATGGLNTEAFF TGTGCCACCGGAGGGTTGAACACTGAAGCTTTCTTT many NA TRBJ1-1 TRBV10-3
CAISEGLPPLYEQYF TGTGCCATCAGTGAGGGCCTCCCGCCCCTCTACGAGCAGTACTTC many NA TRBJ2-7 TRBV10-3
CASSLYRGEQPQHF TGTGCCAGCAGTTTATACAGGGGAGAACAGCCCCAGCATTTT medium-sized TRBD1 TRBJ1-5 TRBV27
CASQGQIGNTIYF TGTGCCAGTCAAGGACAGATTGGAAACACCATATATTTT many NA TRBJ1-3 TRBV2
CASNPRWGGFDEQFF TGCGCCAGCAACCCTCGGTGGGGAGGGTTCGATGAGCAGTTCTTC NA TRBD2 TRBJ2-1 TRBV6-1
CSARAGHEANYGYTF TGCAGTGCTAGGGCTGGACACGAAGCTAACTATGGCTACACCTTC many NA TRBJ1-2 TRBV20-1
CASSEAGSWQPQHF TGTGCCAGCAGTGAGGCCGGCTCCTGGCAGCCCCAGCATTTT many NA TRBJ1-5 TRBV6-1
CASLGDTYNEQFF TGCGCCAGCTTAGGGGACACCTACAATGAGCAGTTCTTC NA NA TRBJ2-1 TRBV5-1
CRTGLANYNEQFF TGCAGGACGGGACTAGCGAACTACAATGAGCAGTTCTTC medium-sized TRBD2 TRBJ2-1 TRBV20-1
CASISPGGLVYEQYF TGTGCCAGCATTTCCCCGGGGGGCCTCGTCTACGAGCAGTACTTC NA NA TRBJ2-7 TRBV6-1
CARSFDSYYGYTF TGTGCCCGCAGTTTTGACAGTTACTATGGCTACACCTTC NA NA TRBJ1-2 TRBV12-3/TRBV12-4
CSARKGASYEQYF TGCAGTGCTAGGAAGGGGGCCAGCTACGAGCAGTACTTC many TRBD1 TRBJ2-7 TRBV20-1
CASSVAGQLNTEAFF TGTGCCAGCAGCGTAGCTGGACAGCTTAACACTGAAGCTTTCTTT medium-sized NA TRBJ1-1 TRBV9
CASSLPGTRTDTQYF TGTGCCAGCAGTTTACCAGGGACTCGCACAGATACGCAGTATTTT medium-sized NA TRBJ2-3 TRBV28
CASSLVGQGSYEQYF TGTGCCAGCAGCTTAGTGGGACAGGGATCCTACGAGCAGTACTTC many TRBD1 TRBJ2-7 TRBV7-9
CATSDDRESMNPTYYEPYF TGTGCCACCAGTGATGACCGGGAAAGCATGAACCCTACCTACTACGAGCCGTACTTC NA NA TRBJ2-7 TRBV24-1
CASSQGLVSYNEQFF TGTGCCAGCTCACAGGGACTAGTGTCCTACAATGAGCAGTTCTTC many TRBD2 TRBJ2-1 TRBV18
CANTPRDRGTEAFF TGTGCCAACACCCCGCGGGACAGGGGCACTGAAGCTTTCTTT NA TRBD1 TRBJ1-1 TRBV2
CASRRGGLATSGELFF TGTGCCAGCAGGAGGGGGGGACTAGCTACGTCCGGGGAGCTGTTTTTT many TRBD2 TRBJ2-2 TRBV2
CASSLRASGTDTQYF TGTGCCAGCAGCTTAAGGGCTAGCGGCACAGATACGCAGTATTTT medium-sized NA TRBJ2-3 TRBV11-2
CASSPTGGEDYGYTF TGCGCCAGCAGCCCGACGGGGGGCGAGGACTATGGCTACACCTTC many NA TRBJ1-2 TRBV5-1
CASSSSGRPYNEQFF TGTGCCAGCAGCTCCAGCGGGAGACCATACAATGAGCAGTTCTTC medium-sized TRBD2 TRBJ2-1 TRBV7-3
CSARIKGTTLETQYF TGCAGTGCTAGAATAAAGGGGACAACCCTGGAGACCCAGTACTTC medium-sized NA TRBJ2-5 TRBV20-1
CSAEARLATSAQYF TGCAGTGCTGAGGCGAGACTAGCGACCTCCGCGCAGTATTTT many TRBD2 TRBJ2-3 TRBV20-1
CASSPPLRGTEAFF TGTGCCAGCTCACCCCCTTTGAGGGGCACTGAAGCTTTCTTT many NA TRBJ1-1 TRBV18
CASSLSGPGNSPLHF TGTGCCAGCAGTTTATCGGGGCCTGGGAATTCACCCCTCCACTTT medium-sized NA TRBJ1-6 TRBV27
CASSLGRRLGAVSYEQYF TGTGCCAGCAGCTTAGGAAGGCGGCTCGGGGCCGTTTCCTACGAGCAGTACTTC many NA TRBJ2-7 TRBV7-2
CSARGVPATGLTSNQPQHF TGCAGTGCTAGAGGTGTCCCCGCGACAGGGTTAACTAGCAATCAGCCCCAGCATTTT NA TRBD1 TRBJ1-5 TRBV20-1
CASSQDNSGANVLTF TGTGCCAGCAGCCAGGACAATTCTGGGGCCAACGTCCTGACTTTC many NA TRBJ2-6 TRBV7-3
CASSSDSYNQPQHF TGTGCCAGCAGTTCCGACAGCTACAATCAGCCCCAGCATTTT many NA TRBJ1-5 TRBV28
CASSPRTATNEKLFF TGTGCCAGTAGTCCCCGTACAGCAACTAATGAAAAACTGTTTTTT many NA TRBJ1-4 TRBV19
CASSQALSGSHGEQYF TGTGCCAGCAGCCAAGCCCTTAGCGGGTCACACGGGGAGCAGTACTTC many TRBD2 TRBJ2-7 TRBV3-1
CASRPHPGTSEAFF TGCGCCAGCAGACCACACCCCGGGACATCTGAAGCTTTCTTT many NA TRBJ1-1 TRBV5-1
CASSLRQGGAKQYF TGTGCCAGCAGTTTAAGGCAGGGGGGCGCTAAGCAGTACTTC medium-sized NA TRBJ2-7 TRBV28
CASSQVWGAGNTIYF TGTGCCAGCAGCCAAGTTTGGGGGGCTGGAAACACCATATATTTT many NA TRBJ1-3 TRBV3-1
CASSLRGAGARQPQHF TGTGCCAGCAGTTTAAGGGGCGCGGGTGCGAGACAGCCCCAGCATTTT many NA TRBJ1-5 TRBV28
CASSSHGGNQETQYF TGTGCCAGCAGCTCCCACGGCGGGAACCAAGAGACCCAGTACTTC NA NA TRBJ2-5 TRBV11-3
CASSENGPRINEKLFF TGTGCCAGCAGTGAAAACGGCCCTCGGATAAATGAAAAACTGTTTTTT many NA TRBJ1-4 TRBV2
CASRPSGVGYEQYF TGTGCCAGCAGACCTAGCGGTGTTGGGTACGAGCAGTACTTC many TRBD2 TRBJ2-7 TRBV27
CASRASGSRTDTQYF TGTGCCAGCAGGGCTAGCGGGAGTAGGACAGATACGCAGTATTTT medium-sized TRBD2 TRBJ2-3 TRBV2
CASSPSGTSGTDTQYF TGTGCCAGCAGCCCCTCAGGGACTAGCGGCACAGATACGCAGTATTTT medium-sized TRBD2 TRBJ2-3 TRBV7-3
CSARDLGTEAFF TGCAGTGCTAGAGATCTTGGCACTGAAGCTTTCTTT many NA TRBJ1-1 TRBV20-1